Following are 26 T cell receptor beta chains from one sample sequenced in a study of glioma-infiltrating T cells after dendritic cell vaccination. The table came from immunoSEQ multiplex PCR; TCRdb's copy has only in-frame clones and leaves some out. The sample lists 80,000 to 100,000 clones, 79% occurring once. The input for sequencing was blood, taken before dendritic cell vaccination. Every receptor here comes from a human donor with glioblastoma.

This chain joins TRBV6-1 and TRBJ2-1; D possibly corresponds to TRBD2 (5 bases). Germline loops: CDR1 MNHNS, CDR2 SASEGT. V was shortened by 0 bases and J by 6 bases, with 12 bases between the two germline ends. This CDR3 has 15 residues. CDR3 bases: TGTGCCAGCAGTGAAGCGCTTGGCGGGCGCAATGAGCAGTTCTTC. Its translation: CASSEALGGRNEQFF.

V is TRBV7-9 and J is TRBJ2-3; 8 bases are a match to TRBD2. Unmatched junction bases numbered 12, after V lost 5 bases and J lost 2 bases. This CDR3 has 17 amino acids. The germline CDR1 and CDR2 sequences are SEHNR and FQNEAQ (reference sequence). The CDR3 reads CASSPRGAGDPTDTQYF. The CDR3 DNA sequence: TGTGCCAGCAGCCCCCGAGGAGCGGGAGACCCCACAGATACGCAGTATTTT.

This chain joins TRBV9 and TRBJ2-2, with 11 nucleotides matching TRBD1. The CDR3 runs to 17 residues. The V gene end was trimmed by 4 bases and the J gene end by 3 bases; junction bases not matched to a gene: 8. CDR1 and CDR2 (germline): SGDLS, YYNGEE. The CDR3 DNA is TGTGCCAGCAGCTCCGCGGACAGGGGGCGCGACACCGGGGAGCTGTTTTTT. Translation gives CASSSADRGRDTGELFF.

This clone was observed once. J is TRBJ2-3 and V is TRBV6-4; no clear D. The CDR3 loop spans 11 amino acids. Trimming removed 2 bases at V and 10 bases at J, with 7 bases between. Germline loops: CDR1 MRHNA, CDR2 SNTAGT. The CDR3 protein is CASSDLDAQYF. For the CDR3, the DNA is TGTGCCAGCAGTGACCTAGACGCGCAGTATTTT.

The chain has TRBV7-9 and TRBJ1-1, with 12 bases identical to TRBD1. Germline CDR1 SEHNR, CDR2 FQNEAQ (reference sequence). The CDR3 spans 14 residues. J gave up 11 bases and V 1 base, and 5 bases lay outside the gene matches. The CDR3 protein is CASSLGDRGQGAFF. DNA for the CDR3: TGTGCCAGCAGCTTAGGGGACAGGGGGCAGGGTGCTTTCTTT.

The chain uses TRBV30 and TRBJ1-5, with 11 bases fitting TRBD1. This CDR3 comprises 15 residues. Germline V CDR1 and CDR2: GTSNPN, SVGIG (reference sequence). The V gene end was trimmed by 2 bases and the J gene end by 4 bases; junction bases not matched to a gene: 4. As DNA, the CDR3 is TGTGCCTGGAGTCGGGGGGACAGGGGGAATCAGCCCCAGCATTTT. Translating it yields CAWSRGDRGNQPQHF.

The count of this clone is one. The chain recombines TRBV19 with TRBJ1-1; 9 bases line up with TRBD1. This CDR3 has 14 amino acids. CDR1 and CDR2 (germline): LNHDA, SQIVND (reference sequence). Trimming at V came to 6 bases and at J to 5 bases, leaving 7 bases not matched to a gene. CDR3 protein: CASSRGQGRTEAFF. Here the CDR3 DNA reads TGTGCCAGTAGCCGCGGACAGGGGCGTACTGAAGCTTTCTTT. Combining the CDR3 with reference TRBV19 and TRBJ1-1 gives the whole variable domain DGGITQSPKYLFRKEGQNVTLSCEQNLNHDAMYWYRQDPGQGLRLIYYSQIVNDFQKGDIAEGYSVSREKKESFPLTVTSAQKNPTAFYLCASSRGQGRTEAFFGQGTRLTVV.

The CDR3 DNA sequence: TGCGCCAGCAGCCCGGCTGCAGGGGTGAACACTGAAGCTTTCTTT. Protein product: CASSPAAGVNTEAFF. V is TRBV5-1 and J is TRBJ1-1, with a weak D call TRBD1 (6 bases). The CDR3 spans 15 residues. From germline, CDR1 is SGHRS and CDR2 YFSETQ. V dropped 4 bases and J dropped 0 bases, with 13 bases sitting between them.

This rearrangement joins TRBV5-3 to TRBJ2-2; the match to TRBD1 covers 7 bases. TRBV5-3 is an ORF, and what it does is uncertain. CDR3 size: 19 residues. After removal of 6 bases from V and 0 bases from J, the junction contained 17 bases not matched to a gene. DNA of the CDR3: TGTGCCAGAACCAACGAGGGGGCCTGGGGGAGAGCGAACACCGGGGAGCTGTTTTTT. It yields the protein CARTNEGAWGRANTGELFF.

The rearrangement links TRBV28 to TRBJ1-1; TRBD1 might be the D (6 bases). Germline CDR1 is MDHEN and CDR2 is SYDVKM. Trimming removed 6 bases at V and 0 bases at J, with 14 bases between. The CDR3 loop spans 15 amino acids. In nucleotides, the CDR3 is TGTGCCAGCAGCCCGACAGGTTTCATGAACACTGAAGCTTTCTTT. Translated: CASSPTGFMNTEAFF.

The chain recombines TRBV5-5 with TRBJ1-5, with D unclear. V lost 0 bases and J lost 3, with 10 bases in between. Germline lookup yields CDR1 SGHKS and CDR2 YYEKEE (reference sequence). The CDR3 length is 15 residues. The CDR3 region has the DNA TGTGCCAGCAGCTTGGGGGCCAGTTTCAATCAGCCCCAGCATTTT. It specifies CASSLGASFNQPQHF.

The CDR3 loop is CASSVWGSPSYEQYF. The CDR3, as DNA: TGTGCCAGCAGTGTCTGGGGCTCTCCCTCCTACGAGCAGTACTTC. The chain couples TRBV6-5 to TRBJ2-7; D is possibly TRBD1 (5 bases). The CDR3 spans 15 residues. Germline values: CDR1 MNHEY, CDR2 SVGAGI. The V gene lost 5 bases and the J gene lost 0 bases, with 14 bases spanning the gap.

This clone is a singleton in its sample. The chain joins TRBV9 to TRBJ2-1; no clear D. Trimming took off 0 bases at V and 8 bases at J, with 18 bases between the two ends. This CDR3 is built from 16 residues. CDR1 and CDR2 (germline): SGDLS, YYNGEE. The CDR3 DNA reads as TGTGCCAGCAGCGTAGGTAGCACCTACGCTTGGGATGAGCAGTTCTTC. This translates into CASSVGSTYAWDEQFF.

The CDR3 DNA reads as TGCGCCAGCAGCTTGGGGACAATTAGCAATCAGCCCCAGCATTTT. It yields the protein CASSLGTISNQPQHF. The chain joins TRBV5-1 to TRBJ1-5, with D maybe TRBD1 (5 bases). Germline CDR1 is SGHRS and CDR2 is YFSETQ. The CDR3 runs 15 residues. Trimming took off 0 bases at V and 0 bases at J, with 7 bases between the two ends.

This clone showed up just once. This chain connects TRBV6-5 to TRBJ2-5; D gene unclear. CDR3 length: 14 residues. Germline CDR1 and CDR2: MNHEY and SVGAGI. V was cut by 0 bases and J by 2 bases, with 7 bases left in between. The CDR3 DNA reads TGTGCCAGCAGTTACTCCGGGTCTCAAGAGACCCAGTACTTC. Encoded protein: CASSYSGSQETQYF.

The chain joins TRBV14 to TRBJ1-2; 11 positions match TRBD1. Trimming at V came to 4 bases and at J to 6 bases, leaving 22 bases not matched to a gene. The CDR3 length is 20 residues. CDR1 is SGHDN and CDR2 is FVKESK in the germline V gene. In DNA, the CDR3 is TGTGCCAGCAGCCGCTGGAGAGGATGGACAGGGGGCGCCGCCCGTCATGGCTACACCTTC. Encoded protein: CASSRWRGWTGGAARHGYTF. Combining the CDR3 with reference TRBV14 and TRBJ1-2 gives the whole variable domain EAGVTQFPSHSVIEKGQTVTLRCDPISGHDNLYWYRRVMGKEIKFLLHFVKESKQDESGMPNNRFLAERTGGTYSTLKVQPAELEDSGVYFCASSRWRGWTGGAARHGYTFGSGTRLTVV.

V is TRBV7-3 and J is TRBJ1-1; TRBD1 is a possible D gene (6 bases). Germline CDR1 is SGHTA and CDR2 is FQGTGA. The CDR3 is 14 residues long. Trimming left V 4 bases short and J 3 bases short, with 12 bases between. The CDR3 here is CASSSQGGDTEAFF. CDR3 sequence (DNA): TGTGCCAGCAGCTCACAGGGAGGGGACACTGAAGCTTTCTTT.

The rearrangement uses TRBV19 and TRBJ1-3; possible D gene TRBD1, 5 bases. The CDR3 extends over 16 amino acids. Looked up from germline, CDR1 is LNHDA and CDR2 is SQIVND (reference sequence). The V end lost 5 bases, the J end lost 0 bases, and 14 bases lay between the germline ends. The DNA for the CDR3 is TGTGCCAGTAGTGATGGAGTGACAGTCTCTGGAAACACCATATATTTT. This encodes CASSDGVTVSGNTIYF. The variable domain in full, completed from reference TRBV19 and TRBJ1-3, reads DGGITQSPKYLFRKEGQNVTLSCEQNLNHDAMYWYRQDPGQGLRLIYYSQIVNDFQKGDIAEGYSVSREKKESFPLTVTSAQKNPTAFYLCASSDGVTVSGNTIYFGEGSWLTVV.

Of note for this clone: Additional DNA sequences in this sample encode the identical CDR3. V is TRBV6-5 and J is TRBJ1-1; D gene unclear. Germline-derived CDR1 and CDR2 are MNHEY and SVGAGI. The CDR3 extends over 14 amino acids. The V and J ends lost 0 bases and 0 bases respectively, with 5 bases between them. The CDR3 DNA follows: TGTGCCAGCAGTTACTCGTCTTTGAACACTGAAGCTTTCTTT. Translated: CASSYSSLNTEAFF.

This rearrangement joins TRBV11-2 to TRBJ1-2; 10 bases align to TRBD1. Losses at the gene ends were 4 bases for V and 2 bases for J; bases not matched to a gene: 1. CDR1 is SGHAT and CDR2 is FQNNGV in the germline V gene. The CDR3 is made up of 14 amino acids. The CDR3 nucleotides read TGTGCCAGCAGCTGGGGACAGGGGAACTATGGCTACACCTTC. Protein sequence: CASSWGQGNYGYTF.

DNA of the CDR3: TGTGCCAGCAGATTACAGGGTTCCTACGAGCAGTACTTC. Amino acids: CASRLQGSYEQYF. The V call is TRBV6-5, the J call TRBJ2-7; possibly TRBD1 for D (6 bases). The CDR3 loop spans 13 amino acids. Germline values: CDR1 MNHEY, CDR2 SVGAGI. Trimming took 6 bases from V and 1 from J, leaving 10 bases between them.

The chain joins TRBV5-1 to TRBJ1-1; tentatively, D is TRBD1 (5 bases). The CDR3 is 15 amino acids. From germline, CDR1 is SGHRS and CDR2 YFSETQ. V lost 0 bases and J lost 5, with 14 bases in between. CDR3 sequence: CASSLVGEGGTEAFF. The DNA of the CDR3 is TGCGCCAGCAGCTTGGTGGGGGAGGGTGGGACTGAAGCTTTCTTT.

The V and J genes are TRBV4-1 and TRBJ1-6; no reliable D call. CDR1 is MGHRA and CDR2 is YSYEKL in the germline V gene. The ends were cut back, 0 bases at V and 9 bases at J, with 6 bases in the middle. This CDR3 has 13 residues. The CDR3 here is CASSQDRSSPLHF. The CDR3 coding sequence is TGCGCCAGCAGCCAAGATAGGAGTTCACCCCTCCACTTT.

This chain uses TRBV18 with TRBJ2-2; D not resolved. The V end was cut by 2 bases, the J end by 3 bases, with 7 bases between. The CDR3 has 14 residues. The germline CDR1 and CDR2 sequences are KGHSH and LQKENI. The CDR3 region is CASSPSLDTGELFF. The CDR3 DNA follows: TGTGCCAGCTCACCATCCCTCGACACCGGGGAGCTGTTTTTT. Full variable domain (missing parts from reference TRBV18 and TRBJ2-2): NAGVMQNPRHLVRRRGQEARLRCSPMKGHSHVYWYRQLPEEGLKFMVYLQKENIIDESGMPKERFSAEFPKEGPSILRIQQVVRGDSAAYFCASSPSLDTGELFFGEGSRLTVL.

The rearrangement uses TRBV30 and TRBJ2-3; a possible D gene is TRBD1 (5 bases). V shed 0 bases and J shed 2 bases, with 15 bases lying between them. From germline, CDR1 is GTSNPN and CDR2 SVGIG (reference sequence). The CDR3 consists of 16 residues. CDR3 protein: CAWSVRVSWYTDTQYF. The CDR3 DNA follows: TGTGCCTGGAGTGTCAGGGTTAGTTGGTACACAGATACGCAGTATTTT.

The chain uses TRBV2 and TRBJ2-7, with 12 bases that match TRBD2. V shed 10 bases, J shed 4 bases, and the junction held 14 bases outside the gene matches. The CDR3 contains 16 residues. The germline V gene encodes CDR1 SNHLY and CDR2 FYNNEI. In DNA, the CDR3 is TGTGCCACCAAGCCCATATCTAGCGGGGGGGCTTACGAGCAGTACTTC. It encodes CATKPISSGGAYEQYF.